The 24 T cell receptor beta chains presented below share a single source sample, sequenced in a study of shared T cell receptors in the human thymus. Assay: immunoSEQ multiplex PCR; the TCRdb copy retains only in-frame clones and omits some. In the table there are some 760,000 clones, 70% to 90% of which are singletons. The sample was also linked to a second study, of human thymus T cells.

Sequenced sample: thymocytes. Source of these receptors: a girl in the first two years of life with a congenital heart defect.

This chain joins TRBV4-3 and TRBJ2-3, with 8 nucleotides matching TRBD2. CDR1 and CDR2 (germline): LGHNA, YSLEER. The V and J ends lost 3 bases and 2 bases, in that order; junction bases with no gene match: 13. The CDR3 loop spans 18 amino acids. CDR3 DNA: TGCGCCAGCAGCCAGTCTCCGTTTAGGCGGGGGGCCACAGATACGCAGTATTTT. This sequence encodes CASSQSPFRRGATDTQYF.

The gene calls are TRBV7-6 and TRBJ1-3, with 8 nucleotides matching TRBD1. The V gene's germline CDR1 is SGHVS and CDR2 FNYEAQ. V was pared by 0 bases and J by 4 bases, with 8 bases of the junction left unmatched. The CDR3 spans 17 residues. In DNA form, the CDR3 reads TGTGCCAGCAGCTTAGCACCTGACAGGGGACCCGGAAACACCATATATTTT. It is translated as CASSLAPDRGPGNTIYF.

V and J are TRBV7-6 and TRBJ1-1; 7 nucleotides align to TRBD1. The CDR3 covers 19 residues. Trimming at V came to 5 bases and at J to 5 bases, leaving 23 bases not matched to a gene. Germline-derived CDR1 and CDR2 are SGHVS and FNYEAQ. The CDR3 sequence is CASSPHLGYRGFVGTEAFF. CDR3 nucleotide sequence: TGTGCCAGCAGCCCCCATCTGGGGTACAGGGGTTTTGTTGGGACTGAAGCTTTCTTT.

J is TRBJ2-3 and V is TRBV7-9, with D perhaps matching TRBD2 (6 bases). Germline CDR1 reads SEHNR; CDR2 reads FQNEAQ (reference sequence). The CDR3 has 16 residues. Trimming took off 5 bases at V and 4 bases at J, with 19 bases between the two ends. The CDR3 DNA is TGTGCCAGCAGCGATCCGGGACTCTTGGGTCCAGATACGCAGTATTTT. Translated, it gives CASSDPGLLGPDTQYF.

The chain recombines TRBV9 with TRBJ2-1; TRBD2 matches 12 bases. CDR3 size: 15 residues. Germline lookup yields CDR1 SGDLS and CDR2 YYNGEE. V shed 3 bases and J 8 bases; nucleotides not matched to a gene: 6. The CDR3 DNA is TGTGCCAGCAGCGCCGCTAGCGGGGGGGCTTATGAGCAGTTCTTC. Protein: CASSAASGGAYEQFF.

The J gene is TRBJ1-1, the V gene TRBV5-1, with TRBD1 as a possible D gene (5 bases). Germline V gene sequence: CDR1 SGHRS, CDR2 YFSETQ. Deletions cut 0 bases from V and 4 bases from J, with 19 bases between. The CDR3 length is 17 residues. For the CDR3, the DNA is TGCGCCAGCAGCTTGGCCGCTTCGGAGGAGGGGACCACTGAAGCTTTCTTT. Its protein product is CASSLAASEEGTTEAFF.

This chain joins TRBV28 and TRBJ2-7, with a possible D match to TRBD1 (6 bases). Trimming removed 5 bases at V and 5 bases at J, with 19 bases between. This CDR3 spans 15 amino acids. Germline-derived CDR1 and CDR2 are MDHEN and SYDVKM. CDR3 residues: CASSIRDIYPHEQYF. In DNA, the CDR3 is TGTGCCAGCAGTATCCGGGACATATATCCCCACGAGCAGTACTTC.

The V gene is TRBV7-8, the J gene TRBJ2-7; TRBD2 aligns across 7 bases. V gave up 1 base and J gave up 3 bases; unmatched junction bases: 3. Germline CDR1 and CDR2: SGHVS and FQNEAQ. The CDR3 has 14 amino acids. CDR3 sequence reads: CASSLDWGGYEQYF. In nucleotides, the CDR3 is TGTGCCAGCAGCTTAGATTGGGGGGGCTACGAGCAGTACTTC. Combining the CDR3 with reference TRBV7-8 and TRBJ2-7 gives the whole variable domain GAGVSQSPRYKVAKRGQDVALRCDPISGHVSLFWYQQALGQGPEFLTYFQNEAQLDKSGLPSDRFFAERPEGSVSTLKIQRTQQEDSAVYLCASSLDWGGYEQYFGPGTRLTVT.

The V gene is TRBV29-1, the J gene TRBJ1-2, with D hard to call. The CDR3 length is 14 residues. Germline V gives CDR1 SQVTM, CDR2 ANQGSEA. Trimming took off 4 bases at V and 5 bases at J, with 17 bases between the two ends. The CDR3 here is CSVAERRTRYGYTF. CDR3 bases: TGCAGCGTTGCAGAGAGGCGCACCCGGTATGGCTACACCTTC. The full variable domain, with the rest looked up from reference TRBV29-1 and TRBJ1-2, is SAVISQKPSRDICQRGTSLTIQCQVDSQVTMMFWYRQQPGQSLTLIATANQGSEATYESGFVIDKFPISRPNLTFSTLTVSNMSPEDSSIYLCSVAERRTRYGYTFGSGTRLTVV.

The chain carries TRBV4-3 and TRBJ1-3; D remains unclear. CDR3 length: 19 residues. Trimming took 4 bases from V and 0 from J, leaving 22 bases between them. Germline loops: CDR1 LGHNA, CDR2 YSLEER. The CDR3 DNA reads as TGCGCCAGCAGCCTTCATCGTAGAGCCCATAAAATCTCTGGAAACACCATATATTTT. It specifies CASSLHRRAHKISGNTIYF.

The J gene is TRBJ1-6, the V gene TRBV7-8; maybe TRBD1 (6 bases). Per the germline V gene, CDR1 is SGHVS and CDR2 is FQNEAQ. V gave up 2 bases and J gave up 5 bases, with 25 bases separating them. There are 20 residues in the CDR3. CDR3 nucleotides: TGTGCCAGCAGCTTACCCTACTCCCATTACAGGGCCCCCAATAATTCACCCCTCCACTTT. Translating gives CASSLPYSHYRAPNNSPLHF.

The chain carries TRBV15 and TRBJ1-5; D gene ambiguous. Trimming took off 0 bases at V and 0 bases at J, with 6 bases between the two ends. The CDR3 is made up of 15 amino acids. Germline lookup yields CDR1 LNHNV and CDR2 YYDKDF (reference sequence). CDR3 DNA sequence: TGTGCCACCAGCAGAGATCTTTATAGCAATCAGCCCCAGCATTTT. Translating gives CATSRDLYSNQPQHF. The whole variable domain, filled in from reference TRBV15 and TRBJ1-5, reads DAMVIQNPRYQVTQFGKPVTLSCSQTLNHNVMYWYQQKSSQAPKLLFHYYDKDFNNEADTPDNFQSRRPNTSFCFLDIRSPGLGDTAMYLCATSRDLYSNQPQHFGDGTRLSIL.

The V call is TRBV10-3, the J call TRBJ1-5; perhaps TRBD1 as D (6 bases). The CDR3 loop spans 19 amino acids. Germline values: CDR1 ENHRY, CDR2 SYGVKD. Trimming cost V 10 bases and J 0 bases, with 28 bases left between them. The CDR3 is CATSTNPTGDPHSNQPQHF. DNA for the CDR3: TGTGCCACCTCAACGAACCCGACAGGAGACCCCCATAGCAATCAGCCCCAGCATTTT.

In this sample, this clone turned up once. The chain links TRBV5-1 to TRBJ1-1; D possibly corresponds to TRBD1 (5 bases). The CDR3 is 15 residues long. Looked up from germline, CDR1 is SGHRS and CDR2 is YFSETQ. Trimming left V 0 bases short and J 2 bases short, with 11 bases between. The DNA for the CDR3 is TGCGCCAGCAGCTTGGAACAGGATCATAACACTGAAGCTTTCTTT. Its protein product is CASSLEQDHNTEAFF. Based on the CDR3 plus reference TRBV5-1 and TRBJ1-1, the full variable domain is KAGVTQTPRYLIKTRGQQVTLSCSPISGHRSVSWYQQTPGQGLQFLFEYFSETQRNKGNFPGRFSGRQFSNSRSEMNVSTLELGDSALYLCASSLEQDHNTEAFFGQGTRLTVV.

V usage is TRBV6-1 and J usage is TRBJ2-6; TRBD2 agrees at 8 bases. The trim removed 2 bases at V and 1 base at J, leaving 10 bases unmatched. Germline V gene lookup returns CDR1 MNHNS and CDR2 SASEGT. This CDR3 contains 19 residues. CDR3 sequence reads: CASSEPGGRISSGANVLTF. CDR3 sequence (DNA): TGTGCCAGCAGTGAACCGGGGGGGCGAATCTCTTCTGGGGCCAACGTCCTGACTTTC.

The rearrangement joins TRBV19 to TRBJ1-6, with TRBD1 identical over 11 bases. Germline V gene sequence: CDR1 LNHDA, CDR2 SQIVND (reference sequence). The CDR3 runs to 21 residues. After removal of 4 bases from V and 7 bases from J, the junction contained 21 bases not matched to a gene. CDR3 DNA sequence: TGTGCCAGTAGTACCCGGGACAGGGGGTTTATCGATCCCAGGGGGAATTCACCCCTCCACTTT. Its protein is CASSTRDRGFIDPRGNSPLHF. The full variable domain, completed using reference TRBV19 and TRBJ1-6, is DGGITQSPKYLFRKEGQNVTLSCEQNLNHDAMYWYRQDPGQGLRLIYYSQIVNDFQKGDIAEGYSVSREKKESFPLTVTSAQKNPTAFYLCASSTRDRGFIDPRGNSPLHFGNGTRLTVT.

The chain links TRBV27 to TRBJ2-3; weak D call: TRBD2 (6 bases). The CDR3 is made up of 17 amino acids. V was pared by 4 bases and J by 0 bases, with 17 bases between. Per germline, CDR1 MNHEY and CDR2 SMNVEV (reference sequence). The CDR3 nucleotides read TGTGCCAGCAGTTCGACCCGAACGGGGGTTAGCACAGATACGCAGTATTTT. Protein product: CASSSTRTGVSTDTQYF.

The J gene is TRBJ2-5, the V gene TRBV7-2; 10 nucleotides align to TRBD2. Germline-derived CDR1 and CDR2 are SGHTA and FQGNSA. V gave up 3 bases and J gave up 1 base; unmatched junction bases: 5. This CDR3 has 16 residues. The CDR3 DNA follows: TGTGCCAGCAGCTTTATTAGCGGGGGGTTCCAAGAGACCCAGTACTTC. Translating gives CASSFISGGFQETQYF.

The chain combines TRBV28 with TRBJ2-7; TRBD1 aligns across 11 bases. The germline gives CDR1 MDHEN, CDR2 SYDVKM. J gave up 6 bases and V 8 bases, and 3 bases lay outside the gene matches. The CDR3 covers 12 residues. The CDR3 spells CASPGTGGEQYF. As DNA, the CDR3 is TGTGCCAGCCCCGGGACAGGGGGCGAGCAGTACTTC.

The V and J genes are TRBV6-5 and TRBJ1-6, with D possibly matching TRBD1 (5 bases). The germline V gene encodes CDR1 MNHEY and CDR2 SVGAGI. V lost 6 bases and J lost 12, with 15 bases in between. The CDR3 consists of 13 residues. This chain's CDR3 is CASSLIGVVPLHF. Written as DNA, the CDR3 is TGTGCCAGCAGCCTGATAGGGGTAGTACCCCTCCACTTT.

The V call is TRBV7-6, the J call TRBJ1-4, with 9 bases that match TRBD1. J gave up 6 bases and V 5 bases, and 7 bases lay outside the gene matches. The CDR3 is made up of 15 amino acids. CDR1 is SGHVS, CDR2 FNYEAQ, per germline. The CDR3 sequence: CASSRGTGTYEKLFF. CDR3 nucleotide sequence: TGTGCCAGCAGCCGCGGGACAGGGACTTATGAAAAACTGTTTTTT.

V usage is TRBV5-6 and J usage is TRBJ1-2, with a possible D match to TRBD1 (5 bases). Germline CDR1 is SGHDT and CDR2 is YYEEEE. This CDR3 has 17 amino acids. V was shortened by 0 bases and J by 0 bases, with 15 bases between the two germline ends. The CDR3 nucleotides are TGTGCCAGCAGCTTGGGATATAAGGGGTCCACTAACTATGGCTACACCTTC. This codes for CASSLGYKGSTNYGYTF.

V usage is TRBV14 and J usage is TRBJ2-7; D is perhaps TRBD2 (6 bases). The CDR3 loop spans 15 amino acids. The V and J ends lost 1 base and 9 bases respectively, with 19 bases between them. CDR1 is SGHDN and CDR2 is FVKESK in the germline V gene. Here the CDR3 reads CASSQAPNRDCGQYF. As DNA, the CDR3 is TGTGCCAGCAGCCAAGCACCAAATCGGGACTGTGGGCAGTACTTC.

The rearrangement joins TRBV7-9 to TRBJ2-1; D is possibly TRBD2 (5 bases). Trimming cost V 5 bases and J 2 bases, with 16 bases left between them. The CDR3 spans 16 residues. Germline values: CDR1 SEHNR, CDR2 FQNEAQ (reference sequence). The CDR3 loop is CASSRTRSSAYNEQFF. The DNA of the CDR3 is TGTGCCAGCAGCAGAACTAGGTCCTCCGCCTACAATGAGCAGTTCTTC.